Listed here are 15 T cell receptor beta chains from one sample, sequenced in a study of post-analysis software for immune sequencing data. Findings and caveats of the study: TRBV5-6, TRBV5-1 and TRBV20-1 belonged to a set of roughly five TRBV segments that were more frequent in patients than controls.

Unique-molecular-identifier-tagged TCR beta cDNA libraries were used. Via MiXCR, TCRdb re-called the PCR reads, giving one row per CDR3 protein. The sample lists about 820,000 distinct CDR3 sequences; approximately 53% were seen once. Their recognized antigens are unknown. The specimen was blood. Receptors originate from a girl between 10 and 17 years old with multiple sclerosis.

The chain carries TRBV4-1 and TRBJ2-7, with TRBD1 matching 9 bases. With 7 bases clipped from V and 2 bases from J, the junction kept 9 bases outside the gene matches. Germline CDR1 MGHRA, CDR2 YSYEKL. This CDR3 comprises 15 residues. DNA of the CDR3: TGCGCCAGCAAAACCGCGACAGGGGGAACCTACGAGCAGTACTTC. Encoded protein: CASKTATGGTYEQYF.

This chain connects TRBV12-3 or TRBV12-4 to TRBJ2-1; a weak D match, TRBD1 (6 bases). Deletions cut 6 bases from V and 1 base from J, with 10 bases between. This CDR3 spans 14 amino acids. CDR3 residues: CASRPTGSYNEQFF. The CDR3 nucleotides are TGTGCCAGCAGACCGACAGGATCCTACAATGAGCAGTTCTTC.

This clonotype occurred a few times. The CDR3: CATSDSSGGVYNEQFF. CDR3 nucleotide sequence: TGTGCCACCAGTGATTCTAGTGGGGGGGTTTACAATGAGCAGTTCTTC. The V and J genes are TRBV24-1 and TRBJ2-1, with 7 bases identical to TRBD2. J gave up 4 bases and V 2 bases, and 7 bases lay outside the gene matches. This CDR3 is 16 amino acids long. Germline values: CDR1 KGHDR, CDR2 SFDVKD.

The rearrangement links TRBV15 to TRBJ1-2; TRBD1 matches 7 bases. Trimming removed 1 base from V and 2 bases from J; junction bases left unmatched: 4. The CDR3 sequence is 15 residues long. Germline CDR1 is LNHNV and CDR2 is YYDKDF (reference sequence). CDR3: CATSRVGGLNYGYTF. In nucleotides, the CDR3 is TGTGCCACCAGCAGAGTAGGGGGCTTGAACTATGGCTACACCTTC.

The CDR3 DNA follows: TGCGCCAGCAGCCACCAGGGCACAGATACGCAGTATTTT. Its protein product is CASSHQGTDTQYF. V usage is TRBV4-1 and J usage is TRBJ2-3, with D uncertain. Between the trimmed V and J ends, which lost 3 bases and 1 base, there was a span of 5 bases. The CDR3 totals 13 residues. Germline loops: CDR1 MGHRA, CDR2 YSYEKL.

This chain links TRBV7-9 with TRBJ2-1; D not certain. CDR1 and CDR2 from the germline V gene are SEHNR and FQNEAQ (reference sequence). The CDR3 covers 15 residues. V lost 5 bases and J lost 3, with 14 bases in between. Here the CDR3 reads CASSRAASYYNEQFF. DNA for the CDR3: TGTGCCAGCAGCAGGGCAGCGTCCTACTACAATGAGCAGTTCTTC.

This chain connects TRBV5-1 to TRBJ2-3; 7 nucleotides align to TRBD1. Trimming removed 0 bases from V and 5 bases from J; junction bases left unmatched: 6. Germline V gene lookup returns CDR1 SGHRS and CDR2 YFSETQ. The CDR3 is made up of 15 amino acids. CDR3 loop: CASSLEGAIIDTQYF. In nucleotides, the CDR3 is TGCGCCAGCAGCTTGGAGGGGGCGATCATAGATACGCAGTATTTT.

This clonotype was counted between two and nine times. This sequence joins TRBV4-2 and TRBJ1-2, with D perhaps TRBD1 (6 bases). This CDR3 comprises 17 residues. Germline loops: CDR1 LGHNA, CDR2 YNFKEQ. V lost 0 bases to trimming and J lost 4 bases, with 18 bases between them. CDR3 loop: CASSQESVGGASYGYTF. The CDR3 DNA sequence: TGTGCCAGCAGCCAAGAGTCCGTTGGGGGCGCATCCTATGGCTACACCTTC.

This clonotype was counted only a few times. The rearrangement links TRBV12-3 or TRBV12-4 to TRBJ2-7; 8 bases map to TRBD1. This CDR3 comprises 15 residues. The junction had 8 bases not matched to a gene; V was cut back by 5 bases and J by 2 bases. CDR3 sequence (DNA): TGTGCCAGCAGTCTCACAGGGGGTGGGGCCTACGAGCAGTACTTC. The encoded protein is CASSLTGGGAYEQYF.

This chain joins TRBV12-3 or TRBV12-4 and TRBJ1-2; TRBD1 agrees at 7 bases. The J segment lost 4 bases and the V segment lost 1 base, leaving 3 bases of the junction unmatched. This CDR3 contains 14 residues. CDR3 protein: CASSLVTGCYGYTF. In nucleotides, the CDR3 is TGTGCCAGCAGTTTAGTGACAGGGTGCTATGGCTACACCTTC.

This chain uses TRBV27 with TRBJ2-7; D call uncertain. The CDR3 is 12 residues long. Germline V lookup: CDR1 MNHEY, CDR2 SMNVEV (reference sequence). The germline V and J ends were trimmed by 5 bases and 2 bases, with 7 bases remaining between them. The CDR3 sequence: CASSGMAYEQYF. In DNA, the CDR3 is TGTGCCAGCAGTGGGATGGCCTACGAGCAGTACTTC.

This clonotype has only one observation. The chain employs TRBV5-1 and TRBJ1-4; D is undetermined. The V end was cut by 4 bases, the J end by 0 bases, with 13 bases between. Germline-derived CDR1 and CDR2 are SGHRS and YFSETQ. The CDR3 has 16 amino acids. The DNA for the CDR3 is TGCGCCAGCAGCCTAAGACCGACTGCAACTAATGAAAAACTGTTTTTT. This translates into CASSLRPTATNEKLFF.

The chain links TRBV12-3 or TRBV12-4 to TRBJ2-7; D is undetermined. This CDR3 has 15 amino acids. V was pared by 2 bases and J by 2 bases, with 13 bases between. In DNA form, the CDR3 reads TGTGCCAGCAGTTTAAGTCTGGGCTCGGCCTACGAGCAGTACTTC. It translates to CASSLSLGSAYEQYF.

This clonotype was counted once. The gene calls are TRBV12-3 or TRBV12-4 and TRBJ1-1; no clear D. V was shortened by 2 bases and J by 4 bases, with 5 bases between the two germline ends. There are 12 residues in the CDR3. The CDR3 nucleotides read TGTGCCAGCAGTTTATCTTCCACTGAAGCTTTCTTT. Its translation: CASSLSSTEAFF.

This clonotype turned up a few times. The junction differs from germline at one of its ends, possibly a read error. V usage is TRBV7-3 and J usage is TRBJ2-7; 10 nucleotides line up with TRBD1. Germline-derived CDR1 and CDR2 are SGHTA and FQGTGA. The CDR3 is 19 residues long. In nucleotides, the CDR3 is TGTGCCGGCAGCTTAATTGGCGACACCCCCCCTGGGACAGGGGACGAGCAGTACTTC. Translation: CAGSLIGDTPPGTGDEQYF.